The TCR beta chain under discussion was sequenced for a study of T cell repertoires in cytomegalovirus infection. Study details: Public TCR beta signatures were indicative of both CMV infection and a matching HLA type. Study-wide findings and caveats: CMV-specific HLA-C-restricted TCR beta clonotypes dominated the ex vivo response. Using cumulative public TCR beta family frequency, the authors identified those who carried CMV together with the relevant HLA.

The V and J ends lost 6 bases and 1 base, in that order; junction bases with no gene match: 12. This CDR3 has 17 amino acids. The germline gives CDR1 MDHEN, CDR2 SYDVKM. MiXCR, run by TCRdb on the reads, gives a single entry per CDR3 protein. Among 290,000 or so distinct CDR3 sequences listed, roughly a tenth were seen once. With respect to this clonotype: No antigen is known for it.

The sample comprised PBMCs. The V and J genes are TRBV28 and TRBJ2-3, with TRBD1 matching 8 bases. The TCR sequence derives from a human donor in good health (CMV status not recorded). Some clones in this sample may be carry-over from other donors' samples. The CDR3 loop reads CASSTIGTGLRTDTQYF. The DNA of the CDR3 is TGTGCCAGCAGCACCATCGGGACAGGACTCCGCACAGATACGCAGTATTTT.